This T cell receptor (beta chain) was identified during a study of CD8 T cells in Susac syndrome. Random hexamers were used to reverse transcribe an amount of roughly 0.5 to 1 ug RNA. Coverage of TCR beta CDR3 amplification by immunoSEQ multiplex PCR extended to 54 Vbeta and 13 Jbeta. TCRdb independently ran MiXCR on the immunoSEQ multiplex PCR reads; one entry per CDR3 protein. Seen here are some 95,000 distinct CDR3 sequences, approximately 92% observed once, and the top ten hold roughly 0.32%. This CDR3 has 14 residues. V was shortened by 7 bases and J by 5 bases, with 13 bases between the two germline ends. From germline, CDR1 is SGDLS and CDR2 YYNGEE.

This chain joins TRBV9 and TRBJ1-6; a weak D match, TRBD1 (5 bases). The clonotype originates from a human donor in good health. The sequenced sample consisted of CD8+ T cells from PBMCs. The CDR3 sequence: CASSSGGDNSPLHF. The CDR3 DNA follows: TGTGCCAGCTCGTCGGGGGGAGATAATTCACCCCTCCACTTT.